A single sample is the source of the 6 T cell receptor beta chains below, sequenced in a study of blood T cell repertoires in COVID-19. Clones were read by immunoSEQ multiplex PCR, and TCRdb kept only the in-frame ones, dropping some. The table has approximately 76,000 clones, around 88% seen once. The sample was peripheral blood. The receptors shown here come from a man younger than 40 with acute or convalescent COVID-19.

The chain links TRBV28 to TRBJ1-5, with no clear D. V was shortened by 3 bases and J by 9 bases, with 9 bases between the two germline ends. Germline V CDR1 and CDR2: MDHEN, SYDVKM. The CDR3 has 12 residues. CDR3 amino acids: CASSLVAPPQHF. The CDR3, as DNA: TGTGCCAGCAGTTTGGTGGCTCCGCCCCAGCATTTT.

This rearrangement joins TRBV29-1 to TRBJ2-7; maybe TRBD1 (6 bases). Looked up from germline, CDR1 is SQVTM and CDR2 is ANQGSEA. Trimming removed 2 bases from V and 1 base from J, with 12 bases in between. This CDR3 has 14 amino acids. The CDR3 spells CSVELTGLSYEQYF. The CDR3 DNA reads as TGCAGCGTTGAACTGACAGGACTTTCCTACGAGCAGTACTTC.

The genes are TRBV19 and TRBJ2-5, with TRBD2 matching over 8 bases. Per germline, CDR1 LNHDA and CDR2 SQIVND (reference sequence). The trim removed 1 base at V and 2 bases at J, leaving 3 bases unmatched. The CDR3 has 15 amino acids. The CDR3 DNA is TGTGCCAGTAGTATAGTAGGGACTAGACAAGAGACCCAGTACTTC. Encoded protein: CASSIVGTRQETQYF.

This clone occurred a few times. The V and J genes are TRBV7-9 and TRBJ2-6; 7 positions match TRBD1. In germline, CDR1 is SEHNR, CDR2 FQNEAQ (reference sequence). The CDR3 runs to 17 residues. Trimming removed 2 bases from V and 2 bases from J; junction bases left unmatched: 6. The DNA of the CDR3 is TGTGCCAGCAGCTTATGGACAGGATCTACTGGGGCCAACGTCCTGACTTTC. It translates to CASSLWTGSTGANVLTF. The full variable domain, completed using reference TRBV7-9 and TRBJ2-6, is DTGVSQNPRHKITKRGQNVTFRCDPISEHNRLYWYRQTLGQGPEFLTYFQNEAQLEKSRLLSDRFSAERPKGSFSTLEIQRTEQGDSAMYLCASSLWTGSTGANVLTFGAGSRLTVL.

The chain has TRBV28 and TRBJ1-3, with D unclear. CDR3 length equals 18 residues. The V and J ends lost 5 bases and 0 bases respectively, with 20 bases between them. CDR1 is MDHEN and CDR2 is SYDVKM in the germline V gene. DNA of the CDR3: TGTGCCAGCAGTCTAGATGGTTTAAGGGAGAGCTCTGGAAACACCATATATTTT. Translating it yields CASSLDGLRESSGNTIYF.

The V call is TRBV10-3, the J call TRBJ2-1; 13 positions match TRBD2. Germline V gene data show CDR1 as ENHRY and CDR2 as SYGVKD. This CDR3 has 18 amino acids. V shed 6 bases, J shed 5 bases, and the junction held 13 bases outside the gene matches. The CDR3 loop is CAISGKAGTSGNNNEQFF. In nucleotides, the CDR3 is TGTGCCATCAGCGGGAAAGCCGGGACTAGCGGGAATAACAATGAGCAGTTCTTC.